The present T cell receptor (beta chain) was sequenced within a study of blood T cells in healthy people across ages. Using a J-beta primer mix together with a sample-barcoded 5' primer, a second PCR was run for roughly 6 to 12 cycles. TCRdb itself ran the 5' RACE reads through MiXCR, one entry per CDR3 protein. The sample includes some 800,000 distinct CDR3 sequences, roughly 44% of them seen just once. V was pared by 5 bases and J by 7 bases, with 12 bases of the junction left unmatched. The CDR3 sequence is 15 residues long. Germline V gives CDR1 DFQATT, CDR2 SNEGSKA (reference sequence). The sequence was collected from a man aged 60-69 years in good health. Sequencing used blood. The V and J genes are TRBV20-1 and TRBJ2-1; 9 nucleotides line up with TRBD2. CDR3 in DNA: TGCAGTGCTGCCACCGGGACTAGCTTCCTGAATGAGCAGTTCTTC. It is translated as CSAATGTSFLNEQFF.